Presented here are 20 T cell receptor beta chains from one specimen sequenced in a study of post-analysis software for immune sequencing data (dated by TCRdb to between 2014 and 2017). The library was built by means of PCR. Sequencing was carried out with an Illumina HiSeq 2500. To reduce PCR and sequencing biases, unique molecular identifiers were built into the TCR beta cDNA libraries. TCRdb reprocessing: public reads trimmed at Q25 with fastp, clones called with MiXCR, in-frame beta chains kept. Rows merge per CDR3 protein into single entries with the most common DNA and genes. The sample table holds hundreds of thousands of distinct CDR3 sequences, of which around 50% were seen once. The ten largest clones represent approximately 4.2% of the sample. The antigens these receptors bind are not known. General conclusions and limits of the study: Significantly higher frequencies in patients than in controls were found for roughly 5 TRBV segments, including TRBV5-6, TRBV5-1 and TRBV20-1.

Specimen: blood. These receptors were obtained from a girl between 10 and 17 years old with multiple sclerosis.

The rearrangement links TRBV10-3 to TRBJ1-5, with D possibly TRBD1 on 5 matching bases. CDR1 is ENHRY, CDR2 SYGVKD, per germline. The CDR3 length is 14 residues. The CDR3 DNA reads as TGTGTCACAAAAAGGGCAGGGAATAATCAGCCCCAGCATTTT. This translates into CVTKRAGNNQPQHF.

The chain combines TRBV12-3 or TRBV12-4 with TRBJ2-7, with TRBD2 matching 11 bases. V trimming: 4 bases; J trimming: 0 bases; junction bases outside the gene matches: 11. The CDR3 totals 18 residues. In nucleotides, the CDR3 is TGTGCCAGCAGTTCGGGACAGGGCGGGACTAGCGGCTCCTACGAGCAGTACTTC. Translation: CASSSGQGGTSGSYEQYF.

V is TRBV7-9 and J is TRBJ2-5; D call uncertain. Germline V lookup: CDR1 SEHNR, CDR2 FQNEAQ (reference sequence). CDR3 size: 15 residues. The V gene lost 5 bases and the J gene lost 7 bases, with 20 bases spanning the gap. The CDR3 DNA sequence: TGTGCCAGCAGCGCCGAGACACGCGGCTGGGGGACCCAGTACTTC. Residues: CASSAETRGWGTQYF.

The chain carries TRBV7-2 and TRBJ1-2; the D is unclear. Germline V gene data show CDR1 as SGHTA and CDR2 as FQGNSA. The CDR3 extends over 14 amino acids. V dropped 1 base and J dropped 4 bases, with 10 bases sitting between them. CDR3 DNA sequence: TGTGCCAGCAGCTTAGGGGGTTCTCTCTATGGCTACACCTTC. This sequence encodes CASSLGGSLYGYTF.

The V gene is TRBV7-3, the J gene TRBJ2-1; D is possibly TRBD2 (6 bases). Trimming took 5 bases from V and 1 from J, leaving 12 bases between them. Germline V gene lookup returns CDR1 SGHTA and CDR2 FQGTGA. There are 15 residues in the CDR3. The CDR3 sequence is CASSVGLASYNEQFF. The CDR3, as DNA: TGTGCCAGCAGCGTGGGACTTGCATCCTACAATGAGCAGTTCTTC.

This clonotype was counted a few times. The V call is TRBV29-1, the J call TRBJ2-1, with D perhaps matching TRBD2 (5 bases). The V gene's germline CDR1 is SQVTM and CDR2 ANQGSEA. The CDR3 is 13 residues long. The ends were cut back, 7 bases at V and 3 bases at J, with 13 bases in the middle. The CDR3, as DNA: TGCAGCGGCTGGGAGACAATCTACAATGAGCAGTTCTTC. It specifies CSGWETIYNEQFF.

This clonotype was detected only a few times. The rearrangement links TRBV29-1 to TRBJ2-1; D is ambiguous. Between the trimmed V and J ends, which lost 7 bases and 6 bases, there was a span of 13 bases. The CDR3 runs 12 residues. The V gene's germline CDR1 is SQVTM and CDR2 ANQGSEA. CDR3 nucleotide sequence: TGCAGCGCCGTCTCCTTAGCCAATGAGCAGTTCTTC. Translating it yields CSAVSLANEQFF.

V gene TRBV4-2 combines with J gene TRBJ2-5; 8 nucleotides line up with TRBD2. This CDR3 comprises 18 residues. The V and J ends lost 4 bases and 2 bases, in that order; junction bases with no gene match: 15. The germline V gene has CDR1 LGHNA and CDR2 YNFKEQ. The CDR3 is CASSPAGESVGGQETQYF. CDR3 nucleotide sequence: TGTGCCAGCAGCCCAGCGGGAGAATCGGTAGGTGGGCAAGAGACCCAGTACTTC.

This rearrangement joins TRBV5-6 to TRBJ2-7, with D unresolved. V lost 4 bases and J lost 5, with 16 bases in between. CDR1 is SGHDT, CDR2 YYEEEE, per germline. The CDR3 contains 14 residues. CDR3 sequence reads: CASSPRQVGNEQYF. The DNA for the CDR3 is TGTGCCAGCAGCCCGCGCCAGGTAGGAAACGAGCAGTACTTC. The whole variable domain, remainder taken from reference TRBV5-6 and TRBJ2-7, is DAGVTQSPTHLIKTRGQQVTLRCSPKSGHDTVSWYQQALGQGPQFIFQYYEEEERQRGNFPDRFSGHQFPNYSSELNVNALLLGDSALYLCASSPRQVGNEQYFGPGTRLTVT.

This clonotype was recorded a few times. The chain uses TRBV12-3 or TRBV12-4 and TRBJ2-6; 7 positions agree with TRBD1. V dropped 6 bases and J dropped 0; count of bases not matched to a gene: 8. The CDR3 has 17 residues. CDR3 sequence: CASSRPTGSSGANVLTF. CDR3 sequence (DNA): TGTGCCAGCAGCCGACCGACAGGGTCCTCTGGGGCCAACGTCCTGACTTTC.

This clonotype was counted between two and nine times. This rearrangement joins TRBV7-9 to TRBJ2-5; D not resolved. Looked up from germline, CDR1 is SEHNR and CDR2 is FQNEAQ (reference sequence). This CDR3 comprises 13 residues. V shed 3 bases and J shed 5 bases, with 10 bases lying between them. CDR3 sequence: CASSFSFGETQYF. In DNA form, the CDR3 reads TGTGCCAGCAGCTTCTCGTTTGGGGAGACCCAGTACTTC.

V and J are TRBV5-1 and TRBJ2-7; 13 bases match TRBD2. The CDR3 runs to 14 residues. Germline trimming cut 4 bases from V and 5 bases from J; bases unmatched to any gene: 3. CDR1 and CDR2 from the germline V gene are SGHRS and YFSETQ. The CDR3 is CASSATSGRDEQYF. Written as DNA, the CDR3 is TGCGCCAGCAGCGCCACTAGCGGGAGGGACGAGCAGTACTTC.

This sequence joins TRBV10-3 and TRBJ1-2; D is unresolved. CDR1 and CDR2 (germline): ENHRY, SYGVKD. This CDR3 is built from 14 residues. V was trimmed by 2 bases and J by 8 bases, leaving 15 bases between them. Written as DNA, the CDR3 is TGTGCCATCAGTGAGCCGGCCGAAAGGCAGGGCTACACCTTC. Its translation is CAISEPAERQGYTF.

The chain's CDR3 is CASSQVPGAYEQYF. The CDR3 DNA is TGCGCCAGCAGCCAAGTTCCGGGGGCCTACGAGCAGTACTTC. The chain joins TRBV4-1 to TRBJ2-7; tentatively, D is TRBD2 (6 bases). CDR1 is MGHRA, CDR2 YSYEKL, per germline. The V end was cut by 1 base, the J end by 2 bases, with 9 bases between. The CDR3 is 14 amino acids.

The chain combines TRBV5-1 with TRBJ2-2; D might be TRBD2 (6 bases). Per the germline V gene, CDR1 is SGHRS and CDR2 is YFSETQ. The CDR3 extends over 15 amino acids. The V gene lost 5 bases and the J gene lost 1 base, with 12 bases spanning the gap. Here the CDR3 reads CASSRGTENTGELFF. Written as DNA, the CDR3 is TGCGCCAGCAGTAGAGGGACTGAGAACACCGGGGAGCTGTTTTTT.

In this sample, this clonotype turned up a few times. Here the CDR3 reads CASSLKQGDTEAFF. DNA for the CDR3: TGTGCCAGCTCACTCAAACAGGGGGACACTGAAGCTTTCTTT. The chain links TRBV18 to TRBJ1-1; 8 positions agree with TRBD1. CDR3 size: 14 residues. The germline gives CDR1 KGHSH, CDR2 LQKENI. V trimming: 4 bases; J trimming: 3 bases; junction bases outside the gene matches: 4. Based on the CDR3 plus reference TRBV18 and TRBJ1-1, the full variable domain is NAGVMQNPRHLVRRRGQEARLRCSPMKGHSHVYWYRQLPEEGLKFMVYLQKENIIDESGMPKERFSAEFPKEGPSILRIQQVVRGDSAAYFCASSLKQGDTEAFFGQGTRLTVV.

The chain joins TRBV12-3 or TRBV12-4 to TRBJ2-2; 12 bases fit TRBD2. This CDR3 is 18 amino acids long. Germline trimming cut 4 bases from V and 7 bases from J; bases unmatched to any gene: 13. CDR3 sequence reads: CASSSSRLAGVRIGELFF. The CDR3 nucleotides are TGTGCCAGCAGTTCAAGTAGACTAGCGGGAGTACGAATCGGGGAGCTGTTTTTT.

This chain links TRBV18 with TRBJ1-2; 8 nucleotides align to TRBD1. Trimming at V came to 0 bases and at J to 6 bases, leaving 15 bases not matched to a gene. Germline loops: CDR1 KGHSH, CDR2 LQKENI. CDR3 size: 18 residues. The CDR3 coding sequence is TGTGCCAGCTCACCACCGACAGGGGCCGAACCTCCGGGGAATGGCTACACCTTC. Residues: CASSPPTGAEPPGNGYTF.

This rearrangement joins TRBV20-1 to TRBJ2-7; 7 bases are shared with TRBD2. Germline V gene data show CDR1 as DFQATT and CDR2 as SNEGSKA (reference sequence). The V gene end was trimmed by 3 bases and the J gene end by 4 bases; junction bases not matched to a gene: 12. The CDR3 is made up of 15 amino acids. The CDR3: CSARGGTVHRYEQYF. As DNA, the CDR3 is TGCAGTGCTAGGGGGGGGACGGTACATAGATACGAGCAGTACTTC.

V gene TRBV10-3 combines with J gene TRBJ1-4, with TRBD1 matching 11 bases. The CDR3 is made up of 18 amino acids. V shed 0 bases, J shed 0 bases, and the junction held 3 bases outside the gene matches. The V gene's germline CDR1 is ENHRY and CDR2 SYGVKD. The CDR3 loop is CAISESAGQGATNEKLFF. The CDR3 nucleotides read TGTGCCATCAGTGAGTCGGCGGGACAGGGGGCAACTAATGAAAAACTGTTTTTT.